This TCR beta chain was recorded in a study of early T cells in non-severe SARS-CoV-2 infection. Study as a whole: Sequencing input comprised bulk RNA from unsorted whole blood; chain pairing was not available. Findings and caveats of the study: Anti-spike CD8 responses were favored in VDJdb matching, and private and CD4 specificities were missed.

This clonotype was counted at least ten times. Its specificity is not known. Researchers tagged individual cDNA molecules with unique molecular identifiers. MiXCR was run by TCRdb on the 5' RACE reads, yielding one entry per CDR3 protein. The data show some 64,000 distinct CDR3 sequences, 7.5% to 9% seen once. This CDR3 spans 13 amino acids. CDR1 SGDLS and CDR2 YYNGEE come from the germline V gene. V lost 3 bases, J lost 1 base, and 7 bases lay in between. The TCR comes from an adult who was a healthcare worker with PCR-confirmed SARS-CoV-2 infection or an uninfected control (not recorded which). This material consisted of whole blood, taken at baseline. The gene calls are TRBV9 and TRBJ1-1; D unclear. CDR3 in amino acids: CASSEWPNTEAFF. For the CDR3, the DNA is TGTGCCAGCAGCGAGTGGCCGAACACTGAAGCTTTCTTT.